This TCR beta chain was recorded in a study of blood T cell repertoires in COVID-19. The assay was immunoSEQ multiplex PCR, and TCRdb's table has in-frame clones only and misses some. The profile shows approximately 200,000 clones, roughly 87% of them singletons. The specimen was PBMCs or T cells enriched from blood (not recorded which). This TCR was sampled from a man younger than 35 with acute COVID-19.

The CDR3 sequence: CASSPSGTGYSGLGYTF. The CDR3 bases are TGTGCCAGCAGCCCATCCGGGACAGGGTACTCCGGGTTGGGCTACACCTTC. The chain carries TRBV3-1 (or the pseudogene TRBV3-2) and TRBJ1-2, with 9 bases identical to TRBD1. CDR1 and CDR2 from the germline V gene are LGHDT and YNNKEL (reference sequence). V lost 4 bases to trimming and J lost 8 bases; unmatched junction nucleotides: 17. The CDR3 consists of 17 residues.